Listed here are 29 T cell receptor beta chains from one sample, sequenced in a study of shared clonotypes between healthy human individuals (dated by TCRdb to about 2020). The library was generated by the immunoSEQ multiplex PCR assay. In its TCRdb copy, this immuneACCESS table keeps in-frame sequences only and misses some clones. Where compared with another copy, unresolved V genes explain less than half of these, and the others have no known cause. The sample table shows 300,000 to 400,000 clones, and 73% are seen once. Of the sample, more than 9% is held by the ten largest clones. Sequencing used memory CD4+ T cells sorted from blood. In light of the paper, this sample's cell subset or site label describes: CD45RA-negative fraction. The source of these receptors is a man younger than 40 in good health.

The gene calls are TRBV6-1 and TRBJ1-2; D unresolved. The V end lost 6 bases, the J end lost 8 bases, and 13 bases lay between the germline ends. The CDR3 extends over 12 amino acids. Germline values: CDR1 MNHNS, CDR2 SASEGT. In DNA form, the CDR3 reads TGTGCCAGCAGCGGACGGATGGGGGGCTACACCTTC. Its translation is CASSGRMGGYTF.

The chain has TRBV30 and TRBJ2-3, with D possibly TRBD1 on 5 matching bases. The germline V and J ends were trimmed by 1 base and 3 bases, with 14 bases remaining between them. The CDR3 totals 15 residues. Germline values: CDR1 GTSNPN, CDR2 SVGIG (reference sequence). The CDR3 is CAWSDSQHRTDTQYF. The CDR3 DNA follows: TGTGCCTGGAGTGACTCACAGCACAGGACAGATACGCAGTATTTT.

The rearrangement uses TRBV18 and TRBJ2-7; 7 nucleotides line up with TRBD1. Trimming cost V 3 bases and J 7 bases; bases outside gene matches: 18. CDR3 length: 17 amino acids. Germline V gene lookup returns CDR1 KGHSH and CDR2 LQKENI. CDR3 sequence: CASSPRGTGDPTGEQYF. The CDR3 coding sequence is TGTGCCAGCTCACCCCGAGGCACAGGGGATCCGACGGGGGAGCAGTACTTC.

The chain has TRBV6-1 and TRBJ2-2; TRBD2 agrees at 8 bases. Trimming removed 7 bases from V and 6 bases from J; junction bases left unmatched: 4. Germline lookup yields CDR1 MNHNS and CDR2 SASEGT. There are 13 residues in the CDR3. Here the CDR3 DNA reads TGTGCCAGCACTCACGGGGGGGCCGGGGAGCTGTTTTTT. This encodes CASTHGGAGELFF.

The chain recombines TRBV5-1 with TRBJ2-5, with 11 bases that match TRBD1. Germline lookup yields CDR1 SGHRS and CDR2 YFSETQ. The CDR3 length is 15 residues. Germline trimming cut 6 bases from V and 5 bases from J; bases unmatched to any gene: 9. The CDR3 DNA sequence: TGCGCCAGCACCGGACAGGGGGCTGTATTGGAGACCCAGTACTTC. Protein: CASTGQGAVLETQYF.

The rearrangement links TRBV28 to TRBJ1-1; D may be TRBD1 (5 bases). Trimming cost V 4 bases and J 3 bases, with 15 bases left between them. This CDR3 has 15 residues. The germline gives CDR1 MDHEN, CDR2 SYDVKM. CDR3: CASSSDKPPHTEAFF. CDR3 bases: TGTGCCAGCAGTTCGGACAAGCCCCCGCACACTGAAGCTTTCTTT.

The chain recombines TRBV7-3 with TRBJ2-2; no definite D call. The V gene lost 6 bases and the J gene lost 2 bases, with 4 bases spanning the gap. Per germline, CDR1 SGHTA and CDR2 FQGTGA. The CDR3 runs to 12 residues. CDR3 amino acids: CASSDNTGELFF. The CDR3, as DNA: TGTGCCAGCAGTGATAACACCGGGGAGCTGTTTTTT. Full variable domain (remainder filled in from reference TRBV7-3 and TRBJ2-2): GAGVSQTPSNKVTEKGKYVELRCDPISGHTALYWYRQSLGQGPEFLIYFQGTGAADDSGLPNDRFFAVRPEGSVSTLKIQRTERGDSAVYLCASSDNTGELFFGEGSRLTVL.

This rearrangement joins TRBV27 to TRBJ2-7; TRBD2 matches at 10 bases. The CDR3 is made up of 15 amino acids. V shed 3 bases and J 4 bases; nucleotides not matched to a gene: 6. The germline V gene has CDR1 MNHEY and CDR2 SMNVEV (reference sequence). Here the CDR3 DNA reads TGTGCCAGCAGTTTGGCTAGCGGGAGTACATACGAGCAGTACTTC. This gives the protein CASSLASGSTYEQYF.

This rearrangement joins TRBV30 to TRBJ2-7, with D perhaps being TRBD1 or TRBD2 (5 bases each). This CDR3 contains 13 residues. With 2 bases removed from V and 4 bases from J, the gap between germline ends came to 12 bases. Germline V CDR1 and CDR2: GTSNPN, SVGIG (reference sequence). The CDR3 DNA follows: TGTGCCTGGAGTCCCGGGACGGCATACGAGCAGTACTTC. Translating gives CAWSPGTAYEQYF.

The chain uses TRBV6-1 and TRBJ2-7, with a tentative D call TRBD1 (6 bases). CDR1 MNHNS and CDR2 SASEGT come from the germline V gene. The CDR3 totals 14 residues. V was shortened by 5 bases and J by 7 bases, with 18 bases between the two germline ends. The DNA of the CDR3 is TGTGCCAGCAGTCCCCAAACAGGGAACGTAGAGCAGTACTTC. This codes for CASSPQTGNVEQYF.

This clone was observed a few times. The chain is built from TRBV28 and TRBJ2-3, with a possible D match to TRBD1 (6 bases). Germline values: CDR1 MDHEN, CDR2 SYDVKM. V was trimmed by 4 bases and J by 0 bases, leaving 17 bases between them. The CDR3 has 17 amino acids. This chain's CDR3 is CASSSELDSTSTDTQYF. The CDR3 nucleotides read TGTGCCAGCAGTTCCGAACTGGACAGTACTAGCACAGATACGCAGTATTTT.

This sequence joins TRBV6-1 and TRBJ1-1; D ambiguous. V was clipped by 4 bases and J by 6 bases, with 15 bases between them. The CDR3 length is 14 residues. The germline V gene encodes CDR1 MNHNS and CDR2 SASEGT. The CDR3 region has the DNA TGTGCCAGCAGTGGGGAGGCCCGGGTCGCTGAAGCTTTCTTT. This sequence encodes CASSGEARVAEAFF.

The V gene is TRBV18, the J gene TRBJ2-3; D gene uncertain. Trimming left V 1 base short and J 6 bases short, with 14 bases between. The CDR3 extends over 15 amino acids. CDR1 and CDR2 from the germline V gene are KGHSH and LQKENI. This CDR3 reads CASSPRSGQLDTQYF. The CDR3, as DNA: TGTGCCAGCTCACCACGGTCTGGCCAACTCGATACGCAGTATTTT.

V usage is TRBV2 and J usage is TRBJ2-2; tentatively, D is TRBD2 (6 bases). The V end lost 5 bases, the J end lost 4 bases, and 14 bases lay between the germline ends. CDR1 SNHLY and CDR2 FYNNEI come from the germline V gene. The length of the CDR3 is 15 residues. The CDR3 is CASSYGARGTGELFF. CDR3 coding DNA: TGTGCCAGCAGTTACGGGGCGCGGGGCACCGGGGAGCTGTTTTTT.

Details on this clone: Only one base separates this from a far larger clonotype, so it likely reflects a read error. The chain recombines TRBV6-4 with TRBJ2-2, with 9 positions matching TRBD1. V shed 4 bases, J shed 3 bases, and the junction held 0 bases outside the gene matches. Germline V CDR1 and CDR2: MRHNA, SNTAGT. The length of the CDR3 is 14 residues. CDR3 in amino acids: CASSGTGDTGELFF. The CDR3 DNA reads TGTGCCAGCAGTGGGACAGGGGACACCGGGGAGCTGTTTTTT.

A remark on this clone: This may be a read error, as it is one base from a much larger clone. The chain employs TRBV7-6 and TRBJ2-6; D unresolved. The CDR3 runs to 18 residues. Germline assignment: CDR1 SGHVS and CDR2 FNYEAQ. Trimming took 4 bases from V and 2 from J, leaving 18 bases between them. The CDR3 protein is CASSSPQEPKAGANVLTF. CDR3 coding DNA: TGTGCCAGCAGCTCCCCGCAGGAACCGAAGGCTGGGGCCAACGTCCTGACTTTC. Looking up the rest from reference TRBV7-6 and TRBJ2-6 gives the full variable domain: GAGVSQSPRYKVTKRGQDVALRCDPISGHVSLYWYRQALGQGPEFLTYFNYEAQQDKSGLPNDRFSAERPEGSISTLTIQRTEQRDSAMYRCASSSPQEPKAGANVLTFGAGSRLTVL.

This chain's CDR3 is CASSDGGVWADTQYF. Here the CDR3 DNA reads TGTGCCAGCAGTGACGGGGGAGTTTGGGCAGATACGCAGTATTTT. The chain is built from TRBV27 and TRBJ2-3; a weak D match, TRBD2 (6 bases). The CDR3 has 15 residues. V lost 5 bases and J lost 4, with 16 bases in between. Germline lookup yields CDR1 MNHEY and CDR2 SMNVEV (reference sequence).

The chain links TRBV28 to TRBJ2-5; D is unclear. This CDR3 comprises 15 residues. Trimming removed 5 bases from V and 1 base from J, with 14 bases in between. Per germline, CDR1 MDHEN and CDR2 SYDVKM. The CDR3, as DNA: TGTGCCAGCAGTCCCCCGCCCGCCGGCCAAGAGACCCAGTACTTC. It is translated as CASSPPPAGQETQYF. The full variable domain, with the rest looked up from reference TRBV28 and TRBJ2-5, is DVKVTQSSRYLVKRTGEKVFLECVQDMDHENMFWYRQDPGLGLRLIYFSYDVKMKEKGDIPEGYSVSREKKERFSLILESASTNQTSMYLCASSPPPAGQETQYFGPGTRLLVL.

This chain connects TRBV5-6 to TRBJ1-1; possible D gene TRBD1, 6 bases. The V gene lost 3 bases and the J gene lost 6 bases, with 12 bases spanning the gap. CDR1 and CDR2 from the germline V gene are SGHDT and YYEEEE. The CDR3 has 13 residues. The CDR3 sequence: CASSWATGAEAFF. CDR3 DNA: TGTGCCAGCAGCTGGGCGACAGGAGCTGAAGCTTTCTTT.

The CDR3 protein is CASSRTRDTQYF. Written as DNA, the CDR3 is TGCGCCAGCAGCCGGACTCGAGATACGCAGTATTTT. This rearrangement joins TRBV5-1 to TRBJ2-3, with D perhaps TRBD2 (5 bases). This CDR3 comprises 12 residues. The germline gives CDR1 SGHRS, CDR2 YFSETQ. Trimming removed 4 bases from V and 5 bases from J, with 8 bases in between.

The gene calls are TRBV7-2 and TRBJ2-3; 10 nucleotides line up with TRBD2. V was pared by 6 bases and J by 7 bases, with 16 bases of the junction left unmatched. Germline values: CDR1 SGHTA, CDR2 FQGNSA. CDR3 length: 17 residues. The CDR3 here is CASSRPAFGLAENTQYF. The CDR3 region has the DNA TGTGCCAGCAGTCGACCAGCCTTCGGACTAGCGGAAAATACGCAGTATTTT. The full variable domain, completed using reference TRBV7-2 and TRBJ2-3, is GAGVSQSPSNKVTEKGKDVELRCDPISGHTALYWYRQSLGQGLEFLIYFQGNSAPDKSGLPSDRFSAERTGGSVSTLTIQRTQQEDSAVYLCASSRPAFGLAENTQYFGPGTRLTVL.

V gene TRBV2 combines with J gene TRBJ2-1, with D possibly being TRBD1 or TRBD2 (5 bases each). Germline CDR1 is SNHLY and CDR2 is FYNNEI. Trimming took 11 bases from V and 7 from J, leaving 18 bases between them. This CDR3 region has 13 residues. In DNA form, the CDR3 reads TGTGCCGGAGGCAGGGAAGCATTGAATGAGCAGTTCTTC. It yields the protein CAGGREALNEQFF.

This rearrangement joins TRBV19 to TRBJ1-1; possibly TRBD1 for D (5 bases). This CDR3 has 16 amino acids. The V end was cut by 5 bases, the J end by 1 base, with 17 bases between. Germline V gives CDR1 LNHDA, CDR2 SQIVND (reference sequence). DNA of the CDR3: TGTGCCAGTAGTGCAAAATTCCTTACAGGGAACACTGAAGCTTTCTTT. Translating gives CASSAKFLTGNTEAFF. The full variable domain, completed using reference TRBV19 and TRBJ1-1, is DGGITQSPKYLFRKEGQNVTLSCEQNLNHDAMYWYRQDPGQGLRLIYYSQIVNDFQKGDIAEGYSVSREKKESFPLTVTSAQKNPTAFYLCASSAKFLTGNTEAFFGQGTRLTVV.

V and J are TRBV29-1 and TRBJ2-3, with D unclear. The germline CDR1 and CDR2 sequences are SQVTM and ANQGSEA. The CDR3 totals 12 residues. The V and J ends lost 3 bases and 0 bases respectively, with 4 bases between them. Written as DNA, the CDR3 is TGCAGCGTTGAGGTTAGCACAGATACGCAGTATTTT. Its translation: CSVEVSTDTQYF.

CDR3 nucleotides: TGTGCCAGCAGCGAATACGAGGGGTACACTGAAGCTTTCTTT. Amino acid sequence: CASSEYEGYTEAFF. The J gene is TRBJ1-1, the V gene TRBV5-4; tentatively, D is TRBD1 (5 bases). CDR1 SGHNT and CDR2 YYREEE come from the germline V gene (reference sequence). The V and J ends lost 4 bases and 3 bases respectively, with 13 bases between them. This CDR3 is built from 14 residues. Full variable domain (outside the CDR3, taken from reference TRBV5-4 and TRBJ1-1): ETGVTQSPTHLIKTRGQQVTLRCSSQSGHNTVSWYQQALGQGPQFIFQYYREEENGRGNFPPRFSGLQFPNYSSELNVNALELDDSALYLCASSEYEGYTEAFFGQGTRLTVV.

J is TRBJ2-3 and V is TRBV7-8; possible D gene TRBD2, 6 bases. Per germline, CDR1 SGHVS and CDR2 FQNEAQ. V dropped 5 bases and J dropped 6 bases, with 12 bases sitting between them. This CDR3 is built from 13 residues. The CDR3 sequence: CASSDPSVDTQYF. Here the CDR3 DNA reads TGTGCCAGCAGCGACCCTAGCGTGGATACGCAGTATTTT.

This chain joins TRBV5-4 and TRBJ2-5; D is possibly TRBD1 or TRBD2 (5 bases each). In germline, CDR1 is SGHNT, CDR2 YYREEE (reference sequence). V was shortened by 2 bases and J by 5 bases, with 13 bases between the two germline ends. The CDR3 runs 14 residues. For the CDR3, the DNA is TGTGCCAGCAGCTTTAGAGGGGCGGAGGAGACCCAGTACTTC. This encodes CASSFRGAEETQYF. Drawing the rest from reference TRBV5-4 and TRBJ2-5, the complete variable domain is ETGVTQSPTHLIKTRGQQVTLRCSSQSGHNTVSWYQQALGQGPQFIFQYYREEENGRGNFPPRFSGLQFPNYSSELNVNALELDDSALYLCASSFRGAEETQYFGPGTRLLVL.

The DNA for the CDR3 is TGTGCCAGCAGACCGCGACTAGCGGCAAACAATGAGCAGTTCTTC. Protein: CASRPRLAANNEQFF. The chain links TRBV28 to TRBJ2-1; the match to TRBD2 covers 9 bases. The CDR3 is made up of 15 amino acids. V was clipped by 6 bases and J by 5 bases; unmatched bases: 8. Germline V CDR1 and CDR2: MDHEN, SYDVKM.

CDR3 nucleotide sequence: TGTGCCAGCAGCTTAGTGGGCCGATCAGAAACCTTC. Protein product: CASSLVGRSETF. This sequence joins TRBV11-2 and TRBJ1-2, with no clear D. V lost 1 base, J lost 14 bases, and 14 bases lay in between. Germline V gene sequence: CDR1 SGHAT, CDR2 FQNNGV. The CDR3 sequence is 12 residues long.